These 26 T cell receptor beta chains originate from one sample sequenced in a study of T cell responses to AZD1222 COVID-19 vaccine. Sequencing used immunoSEQ multiplex PCR; TCRdb keeps in-frame clones, though not all of them. The sample lists some 99,000 clones; around 85% were seen once. The source was peripheral blood, collected 28 days after the second AZD1222 dose. The source is an adult who received the AZD1222 COVID-19 vaccine.

In this sample, this clone turned up once. The rearrangement links TRBV2 to TRBJ1-1, with 8 bases lining up with TRBD1. Germline CDR1 reads SNHLY; CDR2 reads FYNNEI. The CDR3 has 14 residues. J lost 11 bases, V lost 8 bases, and 16 bases had no gene match. The CDR3 here is CASLSKSGGSNAFF. In nucleotides, the CDR3 is TGTGCCAGCCTCTCGAAATCAGGGGGCTCGAATGCTTTCTTT.

This clone occurred once. The chain has TRBV19 and TRBJ2-3; 8 bases agree with TRBD2. J lost 4 bases, V lost 6 bases, and 9 bases had no gene match. The CDR3 loop spans 15 amino acids. The germline V gene encodes CDR1 LNHDA and CDR2 SQIVND (reference sequence). The CDR3 coding sequence is TGTGCCAGTAGGACGGGGGCGGGAGGTGCAGATACGCAGTATTTT. Translated: CASRTGAGGADTQYF.

This clone was observed a single time. The chain has TRBV3-1 (or the pseudogene TRBV3-2) and TRBJ1-3; D gene uncertain. Deletions cut 0 bases from V and 3 bases from J, with 9 bases between. The CDR3 extends over 15 amino acids. The germline CDR1 and CDR2 sequences are LGHDT and YNNKEL (reference sequence). In DNA form, the CDR3 reads TGTGCCAGCAGCCAAGATTCTGTTAGTGGAAACACCATATATTTT. Amino acids: CASSQDSVSGNTIYF.

The rearrangement links TRBV5-4 to TRBJ2-5; TRBD1 might be the D (6 bases). The germline gives CDR1 SGHNT, CDR2 YYREEE (reference sequence). V was cut by 4 bases and J by 5 bases, with 15 bases left in between. There are 14 residues in the CDR3. CDR3 bases: TGTGCCAGCAGCATAAAACAGGGAAGTGAGACCCAGTACTTC. Translation gives CASSIKQGSETQYF.

This chain links TRBV6-2 or TRBV6-3 with TRBJ1-5; TRBD1 matches at 8 bases. CDR1 is MNHEY, CDR2 SVGEGT, per germline. The CDR3 sequence is 15 residues long. Losses at the gene ends were 0 bases for V and 6 bases for J; bases not matched to a gene: 4. The CDR3 DNA reads as TGTGCCAGCAGTTACTCAACAGGGGGAGGTCAGCCCCAGCATTTT. Translated, it gives CASSYSTGGGQPQHF.

The CDR3 spells CASSRGTGREQYF. CDR3 DNA sequence: TGTGCCAGCTCCCGAGGGACAGGGCGCGAGCAGTACTTC. This chain links TRBV18 with TRBJ2-7; the match to TRBD1 covers 9 bases. Per the germline V gene, CDR1 is KGHSH and CDR2 is LQKENI. CDR3 length: 13 residues. J gave up 6 bases and V 6 bases, and 6 bases lay outside the gene matches.

The chain employs TRBV30 and TRBJ2-2, with a tentative D call TRBD2 (6 bases). This CDR3 is built from 13 residues. V was pared by 5 bases and J by 0 bases, with 7 bases between. Per germline, CDR1 GTSNPN and CDR2 SVGIG (reference sequence). As DNA, the CDR3 is TGTGCCTGGTCGGGAGCGAACACCGGGGAGCTGTTTTTT. This translates into CAWSGANTGELFF.

The chain joins TRBV27 to TRBJ1-6, with TRBD1 as a possible D gene (5 bases). V was pared by 0 bases and J by 9 bases, with 12 bases between. CDR3 length: 15 amino acids. The germline CDR1 and CDR2 sequences are MNHEY and SMNVEV (reference sequence). The chain's CDR3 is CASSLSQGRVSPLHF. CDR3 DNA sequence: TGTGCCAGCAGTTTATCGCAGGGAAGGGTTTCACCCCTCCACTTT.

The chain has TRBV6-5 and TRBJ2-2; weak D call: TRBD2 (6 bases). CDR3 length: 15 amino acids. Per germline, CDR1 MNHEY and CDR2 SVGAGI. V lost 6 bases to trimming and J lost 7 bases, with 18 bases between them. DNA for the CDR3: TGTGCCAGCAGCCGATCTGGGAGGACGAACGGGGAGCTGTTTTTT. Its protein product is CASSRSGRTNGELFF.

In DNA form, the CDR3 reads TGTGCCAGCAGTACCCTTGGGACGGGGAACACTGAAGCTTTCTTT. Protein: CASSTLGTGNTEAFF. The chain recombines TRBV25-1 with TRBJ1-1; D is possibly TRBD1 (5 bases). CDR1 and CDR2 (germline): MGHDK, SYGVNS. The CDR3 loop spans 15 amino acids. V was pared by 5 bases and J by 1 base, with 14 bases between.

This clone was seen a single time. The chain has TRBV5-1 and TRBJ2-1, with TRBD2 matching over 7 bases. With 5 bases clipped from V and 1 base from J, the junction kept 3 bases outside the gene matches. This CDR3 is 14 amino acids long. Germline CDR1 and CDR2: SGHRS and YFSETQ. CDR3 DNA: TGCGCCAGCAGGGGAGGGGTTTCCTACAATGAGCAGTTCTTC. Protein product: CASRGGVSYNEQFF.

The CDR3 sequence: CASSSRVAPPYEQYF. DNA for the CDR3: TGTGCCAGCAGTTCACGAGTCGCCCCCCCCTACGAGCAGTACTTC. This rearrangement joins TRBV6-5 to TRBJ2-7; D is uncertain. Germline V gives CDR1 MNHEY, CDR2 SVGAGI. Deletions cut 4 bases from V and 2 bases from J, with 15 bases between. The CDR3 has 15 residues.

The gene calls are TRBV2 and TRBJ2-3; 10 positions agree with TRBD2. The V segment lost 7 bases and the J segment 7 bases; nucleotides outside the gene matches: 20. Germline V gives CDR1 SNHLY, CDR2 FYNNEI. The CDR3 runs to 18 residues. As DNA, the CDR3 is TGTGCCAGCAAGGACTCTAGCGGGGGCCCCAGCGGTGTAAATACGCAGTATTTT. Translated, it gives CASKDSSGGPSGVNTQYF.

This sequence joins TRBV5-1 and TRBJ2-5; D ambiguous. The CDR3 is made up of 12 amino acids. CDR1 and CDR2 from the germline V gene are SGHRS and YFSETQ. V shed 1 base and J shed 5 bases, with 6 bases lying between them. The DNA of the CDR3 is TGCGCCAGCAGCTTGAAGCGCGAGACCCAGTACTTC. This encodes CASSLKRETQYF.

This chain uses TRBV4-1 with TRBJ1-2; D not resolved. Germline CDR1 MGHRA, CDR2 YSYEKL. V was clipped by 1 base and J by 2 bases, with 11 bases between them. CDR3 size: 15 residues. Here the CDR3 reads CASSQVPPGNYGYTF. CDR3 DNA: TGCGCCAGCAGCCAAGTCCCGCCTGGGAACTATGGCTACACCTTC.

V usage is TRBV27 and J usage is TRBJ1-1, with D possibly matching TRBD1 (5 bases). This CDR3 region has 11 residues. The V end lost 8 bases, the J end lost 8 bases, and 12 bases lay between the germline ends. CDR1 MNHEY and CDR2 SMNVEV come from the germline V gene (reference sequence). DNA of the CDR3: TGTGCCAGCGGCCAGGGCTTGGAAGCTTTCTTT. As protein: CASGQGLEAFF.

The chain carries TRBV7-2 and TRBJ1-1; D is ambiguous. Germline V CDR1 and CDR2: SGHTA, FQGNSA. V was trimmed by 1 base and J by 10 bases, leaving 13 bases between them. The length of the CDR3 is 13 residues. The CDR3 reads CASSLEVPSRAFF. As DNA, the CDR3 is TGTGCCAGCAGCTTAGAAGTCCCCTCCCGAGCTTTCTTT.

The rearrangement links TRBV5-5 to TRBJ1-3, with D hard to call. The CDR3 totals 16 residues. V shed 1 base and J shed 0 bases, with 11 bases lying between them. Looked up from germline, CDR1 is SGHKS and CDR2 is YYEKEE (reference sequence). The CDR3 region has the DNA TGTGCCAGCAGCTTGCGTCCCATGAGCTCTGGAAACACCATATATTTT. Protein sequence: CASSLRPMSSGNTIYF.

The chain joins TRBV7-2 to TRBJ1-6; D unresolved. The CDR3 consists of 16 residues. The V end was cut by 0 bases, the J end by 10 bases, with 16 bases between. Per germline, CDR1 SGHTA and CDR2 FQGNSA. Written as DNA, the CDR3 is TGTGCCAGCAGCTTAGCCCCATGGGTTGGGAACTCACCCCTCCACTTT. The encoded protein is CASSLAPWVGNSPLHF.

The chain employs TRBV5-1 and TRBJ1-3, with TRBD1 matching 11 bases. From germline, CDR1 is SGHRS and CDR2 YFSETQ. Trimming removed 4 bases from V and 2 bases from J; junction bases left unmatched: 5. CDR3 length equals 16 residues. In DNA, the CDR3 is TGCGCCAGCAGCACTGGACAGGGGGCGGCTGGAAACACCATATATTTT. It is translated as CASSTGQGAAGNTIYF.

The rearrangement links TRBV29-1 to TRBJ1-2; D may be TRBD1 (5 bases). Trimming took 5 bases from V and 7 from J, leaving 17 bases between them. This CDR3 is built from 13 residues. Germline V gene lookup returns CDR1 SQVTM and CDR2 ANQGSEA. The CDR3 sequence: CSVSLGAQSGYTF. The CDR3 nucleotides read TGCAGCGTTAGCTTAGGGGCACAGAGTGGCTACACCTTC.

In nucleotides, the CDR3 is TGTGCCAGCAGGAACGGACAGACGAACACCGGGGAGCTGTTTTTT. It specifies CASRNGQTNTGELFF. The chain employs TRBV2 and TRBJ2-2, with D perhaps TRBD1 (6 bases). The CDR3 is 15 residues long. Germline assignment: CDR1 SNHLY and CDR2 FYNNEI. V shed 6 bases and J shed 0 bases, with 11 bases lying between them.

The chain couples TRBV30 to TRBJ2-1; D gene uncertain. The CDR3 contains 12 residues. Germline-derived CDR1 and CDR2 are GTSNPN and SVGIG (reference sequence). Trimming took 3 bases from V and 3 from J, leaving 6 bases between them. The CDR3 sequence: CAWSPFYNEQFF. In nucleotides, the CDR3 is TGTGCCTGGAGCCCATTCTACAATGAGCAGTTCTTC.

This chain links TRBV6-4 with TRBJ1-2, with 8 bases identical to TRBD1. Germline lookup yields CDR1 MRHNA and CDR2 SNTAGT. With 2 bases clipped from V and 7 bases from J, the junction kept 9 bases outside the gene matches. CDR3 length: 15 amino acids. CDR3 sequence: CASSDPDRGAIGYTF. The CDR3 DNA reads as TGTGCCAGCAGTGACCCTGACAGGGGCGCCATTGGCTACACCTTC.

The chain couples TRBV5-1 to TRBJ1-2, with TRBD1 as a possible D gene (6 bases). CDR1 SGHRS and CDR2 YFSETQ come from the germline V gene. This CDR3 comprises 13 residues. The germline V and J ends were trimmed by 0 bases and 6 bases, with 9 bases remaining between them. This CDR3 reads CASSLEGDNGYTF. CDR3 bases: TGCGCCAGCAGCTTGGAAGGGGACAATGGCTACACCTTC.

V gene TRBV7-8 combines with J gene TRBJ2-3; the D is unclear. Germline lookup yields CDR1 SGHVS and CDR2 FQNEAQ. Trimming cost V 1 base and J 1 base, with 12 bases left between them. CDR3 length: 16 amino acids. In DNA, the CDR3 is TGTGCCAGCAGCTTAGGGAGAATTGCAGGCACAGATACGCAGTATTTT. Translation: CASSLGRIAGTDTQYF.